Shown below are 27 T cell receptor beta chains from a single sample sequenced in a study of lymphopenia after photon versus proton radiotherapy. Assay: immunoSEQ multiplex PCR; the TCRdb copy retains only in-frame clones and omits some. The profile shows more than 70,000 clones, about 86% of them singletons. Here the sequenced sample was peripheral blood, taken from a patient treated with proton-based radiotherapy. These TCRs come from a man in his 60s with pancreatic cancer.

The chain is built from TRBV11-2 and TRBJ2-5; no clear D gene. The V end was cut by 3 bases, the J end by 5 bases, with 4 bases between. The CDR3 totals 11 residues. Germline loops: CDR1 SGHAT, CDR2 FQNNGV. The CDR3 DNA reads TGTGCCAGCAGCTTTAGGGAGACCCAGTACTTC. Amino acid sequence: CASSFRETQYF. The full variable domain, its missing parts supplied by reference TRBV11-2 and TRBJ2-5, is EAGVAQSPRYKIIEKRQSVAFWCNPISGHATLYWYQQILGQGPKLLIQFQNNGVVDDSQLPKDRFSAERLKGVDSTLKIQPAKLEDSAVYLCASSFRETQYFGPGTRLLVL.

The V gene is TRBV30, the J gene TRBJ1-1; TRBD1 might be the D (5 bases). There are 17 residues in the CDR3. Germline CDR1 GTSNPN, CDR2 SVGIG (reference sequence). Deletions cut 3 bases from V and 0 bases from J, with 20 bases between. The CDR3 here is CAWRDFRGVGMNTEAFF. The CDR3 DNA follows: TGTGCCTGGAGGGATTTTCGGGGGGTAGGCATGAACACTGAAGCTTTCTTT.

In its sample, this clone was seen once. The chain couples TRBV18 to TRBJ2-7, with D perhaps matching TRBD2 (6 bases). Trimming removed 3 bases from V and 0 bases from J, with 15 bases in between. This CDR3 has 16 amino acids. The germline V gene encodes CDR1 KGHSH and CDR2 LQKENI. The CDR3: CASSPPGVQSSYEQYF. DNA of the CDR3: TGTGCCAGCTCACCCCCGGGGGTCCAGAGCTCCTACGAGCAGTACTTC. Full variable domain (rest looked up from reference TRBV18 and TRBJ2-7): NAGVMQNPRHLVRRRGQEARLRCSPMKGHSHVYWYRQLPEEGLKFMVYLQKENIIDESGMPKERFSAEFPKEGPSILRIQQVVRGDSAAYFCASSPPGVQSSYEQYFGPGTRLTVT.

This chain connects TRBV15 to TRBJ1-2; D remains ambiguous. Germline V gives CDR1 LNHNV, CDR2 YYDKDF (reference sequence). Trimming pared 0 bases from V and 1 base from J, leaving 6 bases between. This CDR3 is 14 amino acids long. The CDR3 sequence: CATSRDIGNYGYTF. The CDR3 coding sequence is TGTGCCACCAGCAGAGATATCGGTAACTATGGCTACACCTTC.

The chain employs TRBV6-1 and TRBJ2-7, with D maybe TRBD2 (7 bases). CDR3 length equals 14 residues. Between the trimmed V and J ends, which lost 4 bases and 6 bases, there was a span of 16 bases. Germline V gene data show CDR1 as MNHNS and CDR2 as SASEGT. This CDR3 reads CASSVGGGIVEQYF. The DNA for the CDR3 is TGTGCCAGCAGTGTAGGGGGGGGCATAGTCGAGCAGTACTTC.

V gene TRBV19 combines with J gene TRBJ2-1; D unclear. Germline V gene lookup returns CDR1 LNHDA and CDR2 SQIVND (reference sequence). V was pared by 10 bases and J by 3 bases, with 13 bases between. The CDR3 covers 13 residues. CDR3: CATIAPGYNEQFF. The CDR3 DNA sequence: TGTGCCACCATTGCCCCCGGCTACAATGAGCAGTTCTTC.

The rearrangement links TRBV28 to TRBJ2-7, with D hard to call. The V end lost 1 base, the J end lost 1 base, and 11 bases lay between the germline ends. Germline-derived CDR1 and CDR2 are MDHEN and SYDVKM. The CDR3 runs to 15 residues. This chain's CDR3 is CASSLFGQASYEQYF. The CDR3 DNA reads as TGTGCCAGCAGTTTATTCGGGCAGGCTTCCTACGAGCAGTACTTC.

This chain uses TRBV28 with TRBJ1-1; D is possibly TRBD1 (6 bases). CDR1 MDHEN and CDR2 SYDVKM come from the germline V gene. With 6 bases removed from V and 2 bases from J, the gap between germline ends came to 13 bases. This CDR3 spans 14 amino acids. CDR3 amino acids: CASSRRGANTEAFF. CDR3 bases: TGTGCCAGCAGCCGCAGGGGTGCTAACACTGAAGCTTTCTTT.

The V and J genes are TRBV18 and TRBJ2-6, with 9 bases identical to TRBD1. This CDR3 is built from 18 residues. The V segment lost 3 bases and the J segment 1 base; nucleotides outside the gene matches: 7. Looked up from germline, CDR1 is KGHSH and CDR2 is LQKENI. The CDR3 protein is CASSPFGQGKSGANVLTF. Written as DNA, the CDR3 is TGTGCCAGCTCACCTTTCGGACAGGGGAAGTCTGGGGCCAACGTCCTGACTTTC.

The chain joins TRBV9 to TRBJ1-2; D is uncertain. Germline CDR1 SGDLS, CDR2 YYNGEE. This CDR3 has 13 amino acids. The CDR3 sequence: CASEKGGNYGYTF. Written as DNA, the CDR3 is TGTGCTTCCGAGAAGGGAGGTAACTATGGCTACACCTTC.

In DNA, the CDR3 is TGTGCCAGCAGTTCCCCCGGAGGTGCCGGGGAGCTGTTTTTT. This sequence encodes CASSSPGGAGELFF. V gene TRBV28 combines with J gene TRBJ2-2; a weak D match, TRBD2 (5 bases). In germline, CDR1 is MDHEN, CDR2 SYDVKM. CDR3 length: 14 residues. Trimming pared 4 bases from V and 6 bases from J, leaving 12 bases between.

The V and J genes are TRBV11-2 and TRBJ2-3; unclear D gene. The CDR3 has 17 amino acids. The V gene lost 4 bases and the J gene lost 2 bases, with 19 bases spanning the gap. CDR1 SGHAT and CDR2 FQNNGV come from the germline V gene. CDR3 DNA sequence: TGTGCCAGCAGCTCCACACAACGCATCCTTATCACAGATACGCAGTATTTT. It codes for CASSSTQRILITDTQYF.

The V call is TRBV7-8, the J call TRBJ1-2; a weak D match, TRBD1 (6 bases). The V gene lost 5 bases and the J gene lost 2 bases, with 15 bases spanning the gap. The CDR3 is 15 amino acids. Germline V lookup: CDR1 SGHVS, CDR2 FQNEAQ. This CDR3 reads CASSIQTGGNYGYTF. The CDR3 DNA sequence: TGTGCCAGCAGCATCCAGACAGGAGGGAACTATGGCTACACCTTC.

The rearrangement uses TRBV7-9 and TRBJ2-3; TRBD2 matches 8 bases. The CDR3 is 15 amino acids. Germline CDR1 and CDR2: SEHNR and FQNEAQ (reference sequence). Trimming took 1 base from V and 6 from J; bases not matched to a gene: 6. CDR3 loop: CASSLVAGNIDTQYF. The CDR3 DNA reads TGTGCCAGCAGCTTAGTAGCGGGAAACATCGATACGCAGTATTTT. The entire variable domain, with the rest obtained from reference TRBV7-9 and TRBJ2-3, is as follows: DTGVSQNPRHKITKRGQNVTFRCDPISEHNRLYWYRQTLGQGPEFLTYFQNEAQLEKSRLLSDRFSAERPKGSFSTLEIQRTEQGDSAMYLCASSLVAGNIDTQYFGPGTRLTVL.

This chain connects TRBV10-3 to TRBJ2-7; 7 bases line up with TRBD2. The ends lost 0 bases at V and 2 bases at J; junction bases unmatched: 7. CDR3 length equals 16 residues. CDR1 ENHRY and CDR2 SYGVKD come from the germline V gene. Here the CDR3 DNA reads TGTGCCATCAGTGAGTCGATTTCTAGCGGTACCTACGAGCAGTACTTC. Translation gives CAISESISSGTYEQYF.

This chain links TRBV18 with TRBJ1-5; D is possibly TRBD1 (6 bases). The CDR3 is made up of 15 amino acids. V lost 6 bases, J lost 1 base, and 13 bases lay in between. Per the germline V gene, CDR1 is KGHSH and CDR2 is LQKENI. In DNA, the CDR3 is TGTGCCAGCTCGCAGGGGCGGCAAAGCAATCAGCCCCAGCATTTT. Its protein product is CASSQGRQSNQPQHF.

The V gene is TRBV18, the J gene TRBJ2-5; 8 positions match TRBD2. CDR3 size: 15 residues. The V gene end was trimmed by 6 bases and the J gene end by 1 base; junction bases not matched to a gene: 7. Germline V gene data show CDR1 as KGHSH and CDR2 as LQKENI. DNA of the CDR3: TGTGCCAGCTCTCTAAATCGGGGGGGCCAAGAGACCCAGTACTTC. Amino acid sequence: CASSLNRGGQETQYF.

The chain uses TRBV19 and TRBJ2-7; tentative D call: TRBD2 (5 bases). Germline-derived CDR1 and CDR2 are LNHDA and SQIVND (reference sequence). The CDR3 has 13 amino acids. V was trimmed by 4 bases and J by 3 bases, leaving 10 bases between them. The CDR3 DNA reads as TGTGCCAGTAGTAGACTCGGGGACTACGAGCAGTACTTC. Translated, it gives CASSRLGDYEQYF. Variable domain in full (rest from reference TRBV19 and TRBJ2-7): DGGITQSPKYLFRKEGQNVTLSCEQNLNHDAMYWYRQDPGQGLRLIYYSQIVNDFQKGDIAEGYSVSREKKESFPLTVTSAQKNPTAFYLCASSRLGDYEQYFGPGTRLTVT.

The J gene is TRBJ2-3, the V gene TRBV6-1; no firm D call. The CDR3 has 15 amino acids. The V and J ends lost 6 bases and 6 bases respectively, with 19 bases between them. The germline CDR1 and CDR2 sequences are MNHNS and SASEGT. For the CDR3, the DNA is TGTGCCAGCAGGGACCTCCCCACCCAGTGGGATACGCAGTATTTT. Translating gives CASRDLPTQWDTQYF.

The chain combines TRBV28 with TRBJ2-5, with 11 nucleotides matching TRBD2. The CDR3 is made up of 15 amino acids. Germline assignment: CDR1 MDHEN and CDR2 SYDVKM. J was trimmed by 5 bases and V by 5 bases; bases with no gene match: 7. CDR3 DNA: TGTGCCAGCAGTCAAACTAGCGGGAGTTGGGAGACCCAGTACTTC. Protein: CASSQTSGSWETQYF. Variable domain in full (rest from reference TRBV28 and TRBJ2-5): DVKVTQSSRYLVKRTGEKVFLECVQDMDHENMFWYRQDPGLGLRLIYFSYDVKMKEKGDIPEGYSVSREKKERFSLILESASTNQTSMYLCASSQTSGSWETQYFGPGTRLLVL.

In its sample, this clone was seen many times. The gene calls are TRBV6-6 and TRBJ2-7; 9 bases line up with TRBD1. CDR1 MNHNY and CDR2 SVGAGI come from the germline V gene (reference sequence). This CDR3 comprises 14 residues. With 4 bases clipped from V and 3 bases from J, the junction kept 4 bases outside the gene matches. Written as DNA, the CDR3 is TGTGCCAGCAGTTTCTCGACAGGGGGCTACGAGCAGTACTTC. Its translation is CASSFSTGGYEQYF.

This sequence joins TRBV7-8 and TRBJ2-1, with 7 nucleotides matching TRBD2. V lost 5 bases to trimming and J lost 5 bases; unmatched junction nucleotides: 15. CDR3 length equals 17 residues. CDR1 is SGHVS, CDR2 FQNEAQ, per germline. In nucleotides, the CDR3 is TGTGCCAGCAGCAACTTTCTACTCGGACTAGATGACAATGAGCAGTTCTTC. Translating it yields CASSNFLLGLDDNEQFF. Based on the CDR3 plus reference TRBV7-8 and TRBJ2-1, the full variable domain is GAGVSQSPRYKVAKRGQDVALRCDPISGHVSLFWYQQALGQGPEFLTYFQNEAQLDKSGLPSDRFFAERPEGSVSTLKIQRTQQEDSAVYLCASSNFLLGLDDNEQFFGPGTRLTVL.

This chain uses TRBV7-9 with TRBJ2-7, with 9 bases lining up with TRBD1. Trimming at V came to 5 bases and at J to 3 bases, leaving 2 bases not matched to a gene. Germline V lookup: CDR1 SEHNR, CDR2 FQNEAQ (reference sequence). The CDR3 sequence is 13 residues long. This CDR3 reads CASSPGQGYEQYF. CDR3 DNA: TGTGCCAGCAGCCCGGGACAGGGCTACGAGCAGTACTTC.

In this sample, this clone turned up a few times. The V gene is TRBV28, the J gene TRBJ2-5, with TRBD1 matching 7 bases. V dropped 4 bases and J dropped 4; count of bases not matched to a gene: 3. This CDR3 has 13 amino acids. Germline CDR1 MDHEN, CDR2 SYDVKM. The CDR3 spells CASSSTGRETQYF. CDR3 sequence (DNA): TGTGCCAGCAGTTCGACAGGGAGAGAGACCCAGTACTTC.

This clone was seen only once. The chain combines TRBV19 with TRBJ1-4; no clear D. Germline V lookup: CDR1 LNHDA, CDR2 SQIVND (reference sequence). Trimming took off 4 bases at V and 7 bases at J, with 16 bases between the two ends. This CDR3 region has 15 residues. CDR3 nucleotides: TGTGCCAGTAGTACCGCAAGAGGGAAGGGTGAAAAACTGTTTTTT. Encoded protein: CASSTARGKGEKLFF.

CDR3 loop: CATSSGSTDTQYF. CDR3 nucleotides: TGTGCCACCAGCAGTGGCAGCACAGATACGCAGTATTTT. This chain links TRBV15 with TRBJ2-3; D call uncertain. CDR3 length: 13 amino acids. Germline-derived CDR1 and CDR2 are LNHNV and YYDKDF (reference sequence). Deletions cut 3 bases from V and 0 bases from J, with 4 bases between.

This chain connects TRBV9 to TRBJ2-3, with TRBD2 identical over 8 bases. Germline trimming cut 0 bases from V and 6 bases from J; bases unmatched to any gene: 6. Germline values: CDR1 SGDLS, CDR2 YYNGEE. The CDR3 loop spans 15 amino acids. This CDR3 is CASSVGGGFGDTQYF. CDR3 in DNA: TGTGCCAGCAGCGTAGGCGGGGGGTTCGGGGATACGCAGTATTTT.